Listed below are T cell receptor beta chains from one sample, sequenced in a study of shared clonotypes between healthy human individuals. Using immunoSEQ multiplex PCR, the repertoire was profiled, and TCRdb retains in-frame clones only, with some absent. The sample contains some 2,000,000 clones, 85% to 95% of which appear only once. The sequenced sample consisted of naive CD8+ T cells sorted from blood. Source of these receptors: a man between 18 and 35 years old in good health. CDR3s include the opening cysteine and the closing phenylalanine or tryptophan. A D gene is named only where the DNA matches it firmly. Not all rows give a size; the values are once, few, many and, for expanded clones, a class.

V gene	D gene	J gene	clone size	CDR3 protein	CDR3 DNA
TRBV11-2	TRBD1	TRBJ2-3	NA	CASSLALWTGDGTDTQYF	TGTGCCAGCAGCTTAGCCCTTTGGACAGGGGACGGCACAGATACGCAGTATTTT
TRBV28	NA	TRBJ2-7	NA	CASGGYEQYF	TGTGCCAGCGGGGGCTACGAGCAGTACTTC
TRBV15	NA	TRBJ2-3	NA	CATSREDSTDTQYF	TGTGCCACCAGCAGAGAGGACAGCACAGATACGCAGTATTTT
TRBV5-4	NA	TRBJ2-7	NA	CASSPQMSSGGYEQYF	TGTGCCAGCAGCCCCCAAATGAGTTCTGGGGGCTACGAGCAGTACTTC
TRBV27	NA	TRBJ1-1	once	CASSLSGGDTEAFF	TGTGCCAGCAGTTTATCTGGGGGAGACACTGAAGCTTTCTTT
TRBV7-9	NA	TRBJ2-3	once	CASSRLSTDTQYF	TGTGCCAGCAGCAGGCTAAGCACAGATACGCAGTATTTT
TRBV29-1	NA	TRBJ2-5	once	CSVSHPPGQYF	TGCAGCGTTTCCCATCCCCCAGGCCAGTACTTC
TRBV27	NA	TRBJ2-6	NA	CASSSVSRQDRSGANVLTF	TGTGCCAGCAGTTCAGTTTCGAGACAGGACCGCTCTGGGGCCAACGTCCTGACTTTC
TRBV27	TRBD2	TRBJ2-1	once	CASSFKASGFYNEQFF	TGTGCCAGCAGTTTTAAGGCTAGCGGGTTCTACAATGAGCAGTTCTTC
TRBV7-9	NA	TRBJ2-4	NA	CASSSNDKNIQYF	TGTGCCAGCAGCTCCAATGACAAAAACATTCAGTACTTC
TRBV7-9	NA	TRBJ2-2	NA	CASMLTPGLGNTGELFF	TGTGCCAGCATGCTGACTCCGGGTCTGGGTAACACCGGGGAGCTGTTTTTT
TRBV27	TRBD1	TRBJ2-7	NA	CASSTPGQGAYEQYF	TGTGCCAGCAGTACTCCGGGACAGGGGGCGTACGAGCAGTACTTC
TRBV7-9	NA	TRBJ2-7	NA	CASSLANSYEQYF	TGTGCCAGCAGCTTAGCGAACAGTTACGAGCAGTACTTC
TRBV7-2	TRBD2	TRBJ2-1	NA	CASKLLAGSSYNEQFF	TGTGCCAGCAAACTACTAGCGGGGAGCTCCTACAATGAGCAGTTCTTC
TRBV30	NA	TRBJ2-1	NA	CAWTLTSSYNEQFF	TGTGCCTGGACCCTGACTAGCTCCTACAATGAGCAGTTCTTC
TRBV4-1	NA	TRBJ2-5	NA	CASSQGGVLETETQYF	TGCGCCAGCAGCCAAGGAGGGGTCCTGGAAACGGAGACCCAGTACTTC
TRBV13	TRBD2	TRBJ2-7	NA	CASSGYLAGVPYEQYF	TGTGCCAGCAGCGGGTATCTAGCGGGGGTACCCTACGAGCAGTACTTC
TRBV28	TRBD2	TRBJ2-1	NA	CASSTSGGAYNEQFF	TGTGCCAGCAGTACCAGCGGGGGGGCCTACAATGAGCAGTTCTTC
TRBV4-1	NA	TRBJ2-7	NA	CASSWDLTYEQYF	TGCGCCAGCAGCTGGGACTTAACCTACGAGCAGTACTTC
TRBV21-1	NA	TRBJ1-2	NA	CASSPIKGQNGYTF	TGTGCCAGCAGCCCTATAAAGGGGCAAAATGGCTACACCTTC
TRBV6-5	TRBD2	TRBJ2-3	NA	CASSPSGGDTDTQYF	TGTGCCAGCAGTCCCAGCGGGGGGGACACAGATACGCAGTATTTT
TRBV7-9	NA	TRBJ2-1	NA	CASSLFMGSYNEQFF	TGTGCCAGCAGCTTATTTATGGGCTCCTACAATGAGCAGTTCTTC
TRBV7-9	TRBD2	TRBJ2-7	NA	CASLEGGSYEQYF	TGTGCCAGCCTTGAGGGAGGGTCCTACGAGCAGTACTTC
TRBV9	TRBD2	TRBJ2-1	few	CASSPDLAGSYNEQFF	TGTGCCAGCAGCCCCGACCTAGCGGGCTCCTACAATGAGCAGTTCTTC
TRBV13	TRBD2	TRBJ2-5	NA	CASSSLLAGAEETQYF	TGTGCCAGCAGCTCCCTACTAGCGGGGGCTGAGGAGACCCAGTACTTC
TRBV6-5	NA	TRBJ2-2	NA	CASSPVGGQGELFF	TGTGCCAGCAGTCCAGTGGGGGGTCAGGGGGAGCTGTTTTTT
TRBV9	NA	TRBJ2-5	NA	CASSVGAGSGETQYF	TGTGCCAGCAGCGTAGGGGCGGGATCAGGAGAGACCCAGTACTTC
TRBV2	NA	TRBJ1-6	NA	CASEGGNSPLHF	TGTGCCTCAGAGGGGGGGAATTCACCCCTCCACTTT
TRBV4-1	NA	TRBJ1-4	NA	CASRFHGATNEKLFF	TGCGCCAGCAGATTCCACGGTGCAACTAATGAAAAACTGTTTTTT
TRBV5-1	TRBD2	TRBJ2-7	NA	CASSLSAGVPEQYF	TGCGCCAGCAGCTTGTCAGCGGGAGTCCCCGAGCAGTACTTC
TRBV29-1	NA	TRBJ2-2	NA	CSVEYLGNTGELFF	TGCAGCGTTGAGTATCTAGGGAACACCGGGGAGCTGTTTTTT
TRBV15	NA	TRBJ2-7	once	CATSGDSYEQYF	TGTGCCACCAGCGGAGACAGCTACGAGCAGTACTTC
TRBV5-4	NA	TRBJ2-7	NA	CASSFTGSYEQYF	TGTGCCAGCAGCTTCACAGGCTCCTACGAGCAGTACTTC
TRBV5-1	NA	TRBJ2-7	NA	CASSAFQQEGEGSYEQYF	TGCGCCAGCAGCGCGTTCCAACAAGAGGGAGAGGGATCCTACGAGCAGTACTTC
TRBV30	TRBD1	TRBJ1-1	NA	CAWNQQGTTEAFF	TGTGCCTGGAATCAACAGGGGACGACTGAAGCTTTCTTT
TRBV27	NA	TRBJ1-2	once	CASSLGPARTHGYTF	TGTGCCAGCAGTTTAGGGCCCGCCCGCACGCATGGCTACACCTTC